This T cell receptor beta chain was identified during a study of T cell changes during pregnancy in multiple sclerosis (dated by TCRdb to 2018 to 2020). In terms of the full investigation: The study looked at changes in the T cell repertoire across pregnancy in women with multiple sclerosis.

Comments on this clone: The antigen this receptor binds is unknown. The record has no base qualities; no much larger clone is one base away.

Library preparation employed the immunoSEQ multiplex PCR assay. TCRdb re-hosts the immuneACCESS table, in-frame sequences only. Its copies lack some clones; in the studies checked, an unresolved V gene accounts for under half of them, and the cause for the rest is not known. This sample comprises around 70,000 clones, about nine tenths of them detected only once. Around 3.5% of the sample goes to the ten largest clones. V loses 6 bases of germline sequence and J loses 4 bases, and the interval between the two ends is 11 bases. CDR1 and CDR2, looked up from the germline V gene, are LGHNT and FRNRAP. The CDR3 measures 13 amino acids from cysteine to phenylalanine. Only the CDR3 portion is preserved as DNA: 39 bases, with reading frame beginning at the first base.

The chain is encoded by TRBV12-5 joined to TRBJ2-3; a tentative D match to TRBD2 spans 5 bases. The specimen comprised peripheral blood, sampled after pregnancy. The clonotype originates from a female donor in good health, enrolled as a control in a pregnancy study. The CDR3 sequence is CASGPGRADTQYF. The base sequence is TGTGCTAGTGGCCCGGGAAGGGCAGATACGCAGTATTTT.